This entry lists 23 T cell receptor beta chains sequenced from one sample in a study of blood T cell repertoires in COVID-19. The data were produced by immunoSEQ multiplex PCR, yet TCRdb's version contains in-frame clones alone and is incomplete. The sample records fewer than 350,000 clones, 90% being singletons. Sequencing was performed on PBMCs or T cells enriched from blood (not recorded which). The receptors stem from a woman aged 25-40 years with acute COVID-19.

The V gene is TRBV2, the J gene TRBJ1-2; D perhaps matches TRBD1 (6 bases). The length of the CDR3 is 12 residues. Trimming removed 10 bases from V and 8 bases from J, with 17 bases in between. Germline values: CDR1 SNHLY, CDR2 FYNNEI. CDR3 DNA sequence: TGTGCCACCACATACGGACAGAACGGCTACACCTTC. Its translation: CATTYGQNGYTF.

This clone has only one observation. The chain couples TRBV27 to TRBJ1-5, with D hard to call. V shed 3 bases and J shed 0 bases, with 6 bases lying between them. Germline-derived CDR1 and CDR2 are MNHEY and SMNVEV (reference sequence). CDR3 length equals 14 residues. The CDR3 loop is CASSFGDSNQPQHF. DNA for the CDR3: TGTGCCAGCAGTTTTGGAGATAGCAATCAGCCCCAGCATTTT.

The chain is built from TRBV10-2 and TRBJ2-7; TRBD2 matches 14 bases. V was pared by 3 bases and J by 3 bases, with 10 bases of the junction left unmatched. The CDR3 runs 18 residues. Germline V gives CDR1 WSHSY, CDR2 SAAADI. The CDR3 sequence is CASSDTGTSGSPGYEQYF. DNA of the CDR3: TGCGCCAGCAGTGATACCGGGACTAGCGGGAGCCCAGGCTACGAGCAGTACTTC.

The genes are TRBV5-1 and TRBJ2-7, with D maybe TRBD2 (6 bases). V gave up 4 bases and J gave up 4 bases, with 15 bases separating them. Germline loops: CDR1 SGHRS, CDR2 YFSETQ. This CDR3 region has 14 residues. The CDR3, as DNA: TGCGCCAGCAGCGGTAGCCGGGAGCGGTACGAGCAGTACTTC. This codes for CASSGSRERYEQYF.

V is TRBV7-3 and J is TRBJ2-1; TRBD2 matches 9 bases. Germline V gene data show CDR1 as SGHTA and CDR2 as FQGTGA. Trimming at V came to 5 bases and at J to 6 bases, leaving 11 bases not matched to a gene. The CDR3 extends over 16 amino acids. The CDR3 DNA sequence: TGTGCCAGCAGCCAAATAGCGGGAGTAGCGGGCAATGAGCAGTTCTTC. It is translated as CASSQIAGVAGNEQFF.

The chain carries TRBV29-1 and TRBJ2-7, with 7 bases that match TRBD2. V was clipped by 0 bases and J by 2 bases; unmatched bases: 7. The CDR3 extends over 15 amino acids. Germline V gene sequence: CDR1 SQVTM, CDR2 ANQGSEA. The CDR3 spells CSVEDRTRGPYEQYF. The CDR3 coding sequence is TGCAGCGTTGAAGATCGGACTAGGGGACCCTACGAGCAGTACTTC.

The chain joins TRBV27 to TRBJ2-7; 10 bases are a match to TRBD1. The CDR3 is 16 amino acids. Losses at the gene ends were 1 base for V and 2 bases for J; bases not matched to a gene: 5. The germline V gene has CDR1 MNHEY and CDR2 SMNVEV (reference sequence). CDR3 residues: CASSLFGQGGTYEQYF. As DNA, the CDR3 is TGTGCCAGCAGTTTATTCGGACAGGGGGGGACCTACGAGCAGTACTTC.

V is TRBV27 and J is TRBJ1-4; TRBD1 matches 8 bases. Germline V gene data show CDR1 as MNHEY and CDR2 as SMNVEV (reference sequence). V was clipped by 3 bases and J by 1 base; unmatched bases: 1. The CDR3 spans 15 residues. CDR3 DNA sequence: TGTGCCAGCAGTTTCGGACAGGGAACTAATGAAAAACTGTTTTTT. Translating it yields CASSFGQGTNEKLFF. The full variable domain, rest sourced from reference TRBV27 and TRBJ1-4, is EAQVTQNPRYLITVTGKKLTVTCSQNMNHEYMSWYRQDPGLGLRQIYYSMNVEVTDKGDVPEGYKVSRKEKRNFPLILESPSPNQTSLYFCASSFGQGTNEKLFFGSGTQLSVL.

About this clone: At one of its ends the junction is not consistent with the germline gene, which may arise from a read error. The genes are TRBV25-1 and TRBJ2-1; 7 bases agree with TRBD2. Germline loops: CDR1 MGHDK, CDR2 SYGVNS. This CDR3 region has 13 residues. The CDR3 coding sequence is TGTGCCAGCAGTCCTCGGGACTACTATGAGCAGTTCTTC. As protein: CASSPRDYYEQFF.

CDR3 coding DNA: TGCAGCGTAGCCACCGCGGGACAGCCCTTAAGCTATGGCTACACCTTC. It translates to CSVATAGQPLSYGYTF. The genes are TRBV29-1 and TRBJ1-2; 7 bases align to TRBD1. From germline, CDR1 is SQVTM and CDR2 ANQGSEA. V trimming: 6 bases; J trimming: 4 bases; junction bases outside the gene matches: 17. The CDR3 covers 16 residues.

This clone was seen only a few times. Other DNA sequences within the sample encode an identical CDR3. The chain links TRBV18 to TRBJ1-5; D gene unclear. The CDR3 is made up of 14 amino acids. Germline lookup yields CDR1 KGHSH and CDR2 LQKENI. V shed 2 bases and J shed 2 bases, with 7 bases lying between them. Here the CDR3 reads CASSPGQGNQPQHF. CDR3 nucleotide sequence: TGTGCCAGCTCACCAGGGCAGGGCAATCAGCCCCAGCATTTT.

The V gene is TRBV5-4, the J gene TRBJ2-3; TRBD1 aligns across 10 bases. The ends lost 0 bases at V and 4 bases at J; junction bases unmatched: 2. This CDR3 contains 15 residues. Germline V gene lookup returns CDR1 SGHNT and CDR2 YYREEE (reference sequence). The CDR3 DNA sequence: TGTGCCAGCAGCTTGGGACAGGGGGCCGCAGATACGCAGTATTTT. Its translation is CASSLGQGAADTQYF. Variable domain in full (rest from reference TRBV5-4 and TRBJ2-3): ETGVTQSPTHLIKTRGQQVTLRCSSQSGHNTVSWYQQALGQGPQFIFQYYREEENGRGNFPPRFSGLQFPNYSSELNVNALELDDSALYLCASSLGQGAADTQYFGPGTRLTVL.

The V and J genes are TRBV4-3 and TRBJ2-3; 12 nucleotides agree with TRBD2. After removal of 2 bases from V and 5 bases from J, the junction contained 8 bases not matched to a gene. Germline loops: CDR1 LGHNA, CDR2 YSLEER. CDR3 length: 17 residues. The CDR3 DNA follows: TGCGCCAGCAGCCAATCTAGCGGGAGGGCCGTAGGAGATACGCAGTATTTT. Residues: CASSQSSGRAVGDTQYF.

In its sample, this clone was seen a few times. The chain couples TRBV11-2 to TRBJ2-7, with D uncertain. V lost 7 bases to trimming and J lost 4 bases, with 8 bases between them. Germline assignment: CDR1 SGHAT and CDR2 FQNNGV. This CDR3 is built from 11 residues. The CDR3 protein is CASTNGYEQYF. For the CDR3, the DNA is TGTGCCAGCACGAACGGGTACGAGCAGTACTTC.

The gene calls are TRBV11-2 and TRBJ2-7; 8 bases match TRBD1. V gave up 4 bases and J gave up 0 bases; unmatched junction bases: 8. This CDR3 region has 16 residues. Germline V gene lookup returns CDR1 SGHAT and CDR2 FQNNGV. CDR3 region: CASSSIRDRSSYEQYF. The CDR3 region has the DNA TGTGCCAGCAGCTCGATCCGGGACAGGAGCTCCTACGAGCAGTACTTC. Full variable domain (missing parts from reference TRBV11-2 and TRBJ2-7): EAGVAQSPRYKIIEKRQSVAFWCNPISGHATLYWYQQILGQGPKLLIQFQNNGVVDDSQLPKDRFSAERLKGVDSTLKIQPAKLEDSAVYLCASSSIRDRSSYEQYFGPGTRLTVT.

The CDR3 region is CASSGKSGTSIETQYF. CDR3 nucleotide sequence: TGCGCCAGCAGTGGGAAGTCCGGGACTAGCATTGAGACCCAGTACTTC. The chain combines TRBV10-2 with TRBJ2-5; 9 nucleotides line up with TRBD2. The CDR3 totals 16 residues. V shed 4 bases, J shed 5 bases, and the junction held 11 bases outside the gene matches. From germline, CDR1 is WSHSY and CDR2 SAAADI.

This clone is labeled as medium-sized. The chain combines TRBV6-4 with TRBJ2-3; a possible D gene is TRBD2 (5 bases). With 4 bases removed from V and 0 bases from J, the gap between germline ends came to 5 bases. The V gene's germline CDR1 is MRHNA and CDR2 SNTAGT. This CDR3 contains 13 residues. CDR3 DNA sequence: TGTGCCAGCAGTGCTAGCAGCACAGATACGCAGTATTTT. Translating it yields CASSASSTDTQYF.

The chain has TRBV2 and TRBJ1-2; TRBD1 agrees at 7 bases. After removal of 6 bases from V and 2 bases from J, the junction contained 12 bases not matched to a gene. This CDR3 region has 16 residues. The germline gives CDR1 SNHLY, CDR2 FYNNEI. In nucleotides, the CDR3 is TGTGCCAGCAGCGACTTAATTAAGACAGGGAACTATGGCTACACCTTC. Encoded protein: CASSDLIKTGNYGYTF.

The gene calls are TRBV6-2 or TRBV6-3 and TRBJ2-3; TRBD2 aligns across 13 bases. V lost 6 bases and J lost 6; bases outside the gene matches: 6. This CDR3 comprises 15 residues. CDR1 MNHEY and CDR2 SVGEGT come from the germline V gene. The CDR3 DNA sequence: TGTGCCAGCAGCTCCGGACTAGCGGGAGCGGATACGCAGTATTTT. Translating it yields CASSSGLAGADTQYF.

The chain employs TRBV12-2 and TRBJ2-7; TRBD2 was called by the table and not checked on the DNA. TRBV12-2 is designated a pseudogene. The CDR3 has 18 residues. The CDR3 DNA reads TGTGCAAGTCGCTTAGAAGGCCTAGCGGGAGGAAAAATCTACGAGCAGTACTTC. Translation: CASRLEGLAGGKIYEQYF.

The chain couples TRBV28 to TRBJ1-4, with D hard to call. The CDR3 is made up of 15 amino acids. Germline values: CDR1 MDHEN, CDR2 SYDVKM. V lost 6 bases, J lost 8 bases, and 19 bases lay in between. The CDR3 reads CASRAVGVFREKLFF. The CDR3 region has the DNA TGTGCCAGCAGGGCAGTCGGGGTGTTTAGAGAAAAACTGTTTTTT.

The chain links TRBV5-1 to TRBJ2-1; TRBD2 matches at 9 bases. Trimming took 4 bases from V and 0 from J; bases not matched to a gene: 26. Per the germline V gene, CDR1 is SGHRS and CDR2 is YFSETQ. The CDR3 loop spans 23 amino acids. Here the CDR3 reads CASSRNDPTLAGVKGGSYNEQFF. In nucleotides, the CDR3 is TGCGCCAGCAGCCGAAACGACCCTACTTTAGCGGGAGTAAAGGGAGGCTCCTACAATGAGCAGTTCTTC.

In DNA, the CDR3 is TGTGCCAGCAGCTTCCAAGCGGGAACCTACGAGCAGTACTTC. Its translation is CASSFQAGTYEQYF. The V gene is TRBV27, the J gene TRBJ2-7; 7 bases map to TRBD2. The CDR3 contains 14 residues. V lost 6 bases to trimming and J lost 2 bases; unmatched junction nucleotides: 7. Germline loops: CDR1 MNHEY, CDR2 SMNVEV (reference sequence).